This T cell receptor beta chain appears in the sequencing data of a study of CD8+ T cells in alopecia areata. Across the study: Patients took tofacitinib for 6 to 18 months, followed by 6 drug-free months.

Findings of the study overall: Under tofacitinib, numerous expanded lesional clonotypes remained detectable in scalp and blood.

A single count supports this clone. Its antigen is unknown. The CDR3 extends over 12 amino acids. V lost 5 bases and J lost 8, with 13 bases in between. Looked up from germline, CDR1 is SQVTM and CDR2 is ANQGSEA. Documented treatment: oral pan-JAK inhibitor, 5-10 mg twice daily. Extraction of RNA preceded its reverse transcription into cDNA, which served as the sequencing template. Clones were read by immunoSEQ multiplex PCR, and TCRdb kept only the in-frame ones, dropping some. The top ten hold around 14% of the sample, which has 120,000 to 150,000 clones, approximately 86% seen once. This material consisted of CD8+ T cells sorted from blood, taken at week 4, from a patient treated with tofacitinib. The rearrangement joins TRBV29-1 to TRBJ2-1; D is ambiguous. This receptor was taken from a human donor with alopecia areata. The CDR3, as DNA: TGCAGCGTTCTTTTCCTTTCCCATGAGCAGTTCTTC. Translating gives CSVLFLSHEQFF.